This is a list of T cell receptor beta chains from one sample in a study of cytomegalovirus exposure and HLA in healthy donors. TCRdb's table, derived via immunoSEQ multiplex PCR, lists solely in-frame clones and lacks some. The sample yields 150,000 to 200,000 clones, approximately 80% seen once. Sequencing was carried out using PBMCs. The receptor source for this set is a woman aged 45-59 years in good health and CMV-seronegative. CDR3s include the opening cysteine and the closing phenylalanine or tryptophan. D genes are given only for firm matches. Only some rows state a clone size, as once, few, many or a class for expanded clones.

CDR3nt: TGTGCCAGCAGCCGACTAGCGGGAGGGCCTTTAACAGATACGCAGTATTTT
CDR3aa: CASSRLAGGPLTDTQYF
j_gene: TRBJ2-3
abundance: NA
d_gene: TRBD2
v_gene: TRBV5-4

CDR3nt: TGCGCCAGCAGCTTGGCCGTGGGGGCCGGCGGTGAGCAGTTCTTC
CDR3aa: CASSLAVGAGGEQFF
j_gene: TRBJ2-1
abundance: NA
d_gene: NA
v_gene: TRBV5-1

CDR3nt: TGTGCCAGCAGCTTAGTGGCAGATGGAAGGGGAGAGACCCAGTACTTC
CDR3aa: CASSLVADGRGETQYF
j_gene: TRBJ2-5
abundance: NA
d_gene: NA
v_gene: TRBV7-2

CDR3nt: TGTGCCACCAGCAGAGGTACTAGCGGGAGGTACAATGAGCAGTTCTTC
CDR3aa: CATSRGTSGRYNEQFF
j_gene: TRBJ2-1
abundance: once
d_gene: TRBD2
v_gene: TRBV15

CDR3nt: TGTGCCAGCCGGGGACAGGGTAGCAATGAGCAGTTCTTC
CDR3aa: CASRGQGSNEQFF
j_gene: TRBJ2-1
abundance: NA
d_gene: TRBD1
v_gene: TRBV19

CDR3nt: TGTGCCAGCAGCCAAGGCCCCGCGGTAGCGGGGGTCACAGATACGCAGTATTTT
CDR3aa: CASSQGPAVAGVTDTQYF
j_gene: TRBJ2-3
abundance: NA
d_gene: TRBD2
v_gene: TRBV4-2

CDR3nt: TGTGCCAGCAGCCCAGGACTAGCCGAGGAGACCCAGTACTTC
CDR3aa: CASSPGLAEETQYF
j_gene: TRBJ2-5
abundance: NA
d_gene: TRBD2
v_gene: TRBV9

CDR3nt: TGTGCCAGCTCCCGGGACAGGTCAAACATTCAGTACTTC
CDR3aa: CASSRDRSNIQYF
j_gene: TRBJ2-4
abundance: NA
d_gene: TRBD1
v_gene: TRBV7-3

CDR3nt: TGTGCCAGCAGCCCGCCAGGGATACTACATGAGCAGTTCTTC
CDR3aa: CASSPPGILHEQFF
j_gene: TRBJ2-1
abundance: NA
d_gene: NA
v_gene: TRBV7-3

CDR3nt: TGTGCCAGTTCCCAGGGGGCTATAATCTACAATGAGCAGTTCTTC
CDR3aa: CASSQGAIIYNEQFF
j_gene: TRBJ2-1
abundance: NA
d_gene: TRBD1
v_gene: TRBV19

CDR3nt: TGTGCCAGCAGACAGGGGAGGAACCAGCCCCAGCATTTT
CDR3aa: CASRQGRNQPQHF
j_gene: TRBJ1-5
abundance: NA
d_gene: TRBD1
v_gene: TRBV19

CDR3nt: TGCAGCGCCAATCTCATTAGCTCCTACAATGAGCAGTTCTTC
CDR3aa: CSANLISSYNEQFF
j_gene: TRBJ2-1
abundance: few
d_gene: NA
v_gene: TRBV29-1

CDR3nt: TGTGCCAGTAGTCCCCAAGGGAGGGCGAGCCGTGAAAAACTGTTTTTT
CDR3aa: CASSPQGRASREKLFF
j_gene: TRBJ1-4
abundance: NA
d_gene: NA
v_gene: TRBV19

CDR3nt: TGCGCCAGCAGCCAAGATGGGACAGGGGGAGAAGGCTACACCTTC
CDR3aa: CASSQDGTGGEGYTF
j_gene: TRBJ1-2
abundance: NA
d_gene: TRBD1
v_gene: TRBV4-3

CDR3nt: TGTGCCATCAGTGACTCCCAGGGTAATGAAAAACTGTTTTTT
CDR3aa: CAISDSQGNEKLFF
j_gene: TRBJ1-4
abundance: NA
d_gene: NA
v_gene: TRBV10-3

CDR3nt: TGTGCCAGCAGCTTTGACAGGGGGCACCAGCCCCAGCATTTT
CDR3aa: CASSFDRGHQPQHF
j_gene: TRBJ1-5
abundance: NA
d_gene: TRBD1
v_gene: TRBV7-2

CDR3nt: TGTGCCAGCAGTCGGAGTAGCGGGAGTACCGGGGAGCTGTTTTTT
CDR3aa: CASSRSSGSTGELFF
j_gene: TRBJ2-2
abundance: NA
d_gene: TRBD2
v_gene: TRBV28

CDR3nt: TGTGCCAGCAGTGGGTTACTTAGGACAGGGGGAATAGGGGCCAACGTCCTGACTTTC
CDR3aa: CASSGLLRTGGIGANVLTF
j_gene: TRBJ2-6
abundance: NA
d_gene: TRBD1
v_gene: TRBV2

CDR3nt: TGTGCCAGCAGACCGGGGCCGGGGGGGAGTGAAGATGAGCAGTTCTTC
CDR3aa: CASRPGPGGSEDEQFF
j_gene: TRBJ2-1
abundance: NA
d_gene: TRBD2
v_gene: TRBV7-3

CDR3nt: TGTGCCAGCAGCCGCAGCGGGGCTGCGAACACTGAAGCTTTCTTT
CDR3aa: CASSRSGAANTEAFF
j_gene: TRBJ1-1
abundance: NA
d_gene: NA
v_gene: TRBV28

CDR3nt: TGTGCCAGCTCACCACGGCAGGTAAATTACGAGCAGTACTTC
CDR3aa: CASSPRQVNYEQYF
j_gene: TRBJ2-7
abundance: NA
d_gene: NA
v_gene: TRBV18

CDR3nt: TGTGCCAGCAGTTACTCCGCGCGAAACACTGAAGCTTTCTTT
CDR3aa: CASSYSARNTEAFF
j_gene: TRBJ1-1
abundance: once
d_gene: NA
v_gene: TRBV6-5

CDR3nt: TGTGCCAGCAGCTTAGAAGCGGGGACCCAAGAGACCCAGTACTTC
CDR3aa: CASSLEAGTQETQYF
j_gene: TRBJ2-5
abundance: NA
d_gene: TRBD2
v_gene: TRBV11-2

CDR3nt: TGTGCCAGTAGCCCACGGGGGGGCAGGCGAGGGGTTTACGAGCAGTACTTC
CDR3aa: CASSPRGGRRGVYEQYF
j_gene: TRBJ2-7
abundance: NA
d_gene: TRBD2
v_gene: TRBV19

CDR3nt: TGCAGCGTTTCCGGGACAGGGGTTTCCTACGAGCAGTACTTC
CDR3aa: CSVSGTGVSYEQYF
j_gene: TRBJ2-7
abundance: few
d_gene: TRBD1
v_gene: TRBV29-1

CDR3nt: TGTGCCTGGACCAGGGGACCGTTCAACTATGGCTACACCTTC
CDR3aa: CAWTRGPFNYGYTF
j_gene: TRBJ1-2
abundance: NA
d_gene: NA
v_gene: TRBV30

CDR3nt: TGTGCCAGCAGCCAAAACGCCCGATTAGGCAATCAGCCCCAGCATTTT
CDR3aa: CASSQNARLGNQPQHF
j_gene: TRBJ1-5
abundance: NA
d_gene: NA
v_gene: TRBV4-2

CDR3nt: TGTGCCAGCAGTCGGACAGACTATGGCTACACCTTC
CDR3aa: CASSRTDYGYTF
j_gene: TRBJ1-2
abundance: NA
d_gene: NA
v_gene: TRBV2

CDR3nt: TGTGCCAGCAGTTTCGAGGGGAGGGGCACTGAAGCTTTCTTT
CDR3aa: CASSFEGRGTEAFF
j_gene: TRBJ1-1
abundance: NA
d_gene: NA
v_gene: TRBV27

CDR3nt: TGTGCCAGTAGAGACCCGGGACAGGGTACTAATGAAAAACTGTTTTTT
CDR3aa: CASRDPGQGTNEKLFF
j_gene: TRBJ1-4
abundance: NA
d_gene: TRBD1
v_gene: TRBV19

CDR3nt: TGTGCCAGCAGCCACACAGGGGGCGATCGAAACACCATATATTTT
CDR3aa: CASSHTGGDRNTIYF
j_gene: TRBJ1-3
abundance: few
d_gene: TRBD1
v_gene: TRBV6-5

CDR3nt: TGTGCCATCAGTGACTCCAGCGGGGGGGCCGACGAGCAGTACTTC
CDR3aa: CAISDSSGGADEQYF
j_gene: TRBJ2-7
abundance: NA
d_gene: TRBD2
v_gene: TRBV10-3

CDR3nt: TGTGCCAGCAGTCCTACCACCTCCTACGAGCAGTACTTC
CDR3aa: CASSPTTSYEQYF
j_gene: TRBJ2-7
abundance: once
d_gene: NA
v_gene: TRBV6-5

CDR3nt: TGTGCCAGCAGCTTTTTAAGGTTTAGCGAGAATGAGCAGTTCTTC
CDR3aa: CASSFLRFSENEQFF
j_gene: TRBJ2-1
abundance: once
d_gene: NA
v_gene: TRBV7-9

CDR3nt: TGTGCCAGCAGCTTTGGGACAGGGGCGCCCTACGAGCAGTACTTC
CDR3aa: CASSFGTGAPYEQYF
j_gene: TRBJ2-7
abundance: NA
d_gene: TRBD1
v_gene: TRBV11-3

CDR3nt: TGTGCCAGCACGGAGCCAATGGTATTCGGCAATCAGCCCCAGCATTTT
CDR3aa: CASTEPMVFGNQPQHF
j_gene: TRBJ1-5
abundance: NA
d_gene: NA
v_gene: TRBV19

CDR3nt: TGTGCCAGCAGTTTAACTTATCTCTCACCCCTCCACTTT
CDR3aa: CASSLTYLSPLHF
j_gene: TRBJ1-6
abundance: NA
d_gene: NA
v_gene: TRBV27

CDR3nt: TGCGCCAGCAGCCAAGCGTGGGAGGGCCTGTCCAAAAACATTCAGTACTTC
CDR3aa: CASSQAWEGLSKNIQYF
j_gene: TRBJ2-4
abundance: NA
d_gene: TRBD2
v_gene: TRBV4-1

CDR3nt: TGTGCCAGTAGCGATACGGAACGGGGGAACACTGAAGCTTTCTTT
CDR3aa: CASSDTERGNTEAFF
j_gene: TRBJ1-1
abundance: NA
d_gene: NA
v_gene: TRBV19

CDR3nt: TGTGCCAGCAGTGCCACAGGGTTCTATGGCTACACCTTC
CDR3aa: CASSATGFYGYTF
j_gene: TRBJ1-2
abundance: NA
d_gene: NA
v_gene: TRBV27

CDR3nt: TGTGCCAGCAGTTCTAGCGGGGACGATGAGCAGTTCTTC
CDR3aa: CASSSSGDDEQFF
j_gene: TRBJ2-1
abundance: NA
d_gene: TRBD2
v_gene: TRBV11-3

CDR3nt: TGTGCCAGTCAAACTAGCGGGGGGCAATGGGGCACAGATACGCAGTATTTT
CDR3aa: CASQTSGGQWGTDTQYF
j_gene: TRBJ2-3
abundance: NA
d_gene: TRBD2
v_gene: TRBV19

CDR3nt: TGTGCCAGCAGCTTAACCCTGCTTAGCGGGGAGAGCACAGATACGCAGTATTTT
CDR3aa: CASSLTLLSGESTDTQYF
j_gene: TRBJ2-3
abundance: NA
d_gene: TRBD2
v_gene: TRBV13

CDR3nt: TGTGCCAGCAGTTTAACTACAGCGGGGGGGCAGGGCATTCAGTACTTC
CDR3aa: CASSLTTAGGQGIQYF
j_gene: TRBJ2-4
abundance: NA
d_gene: TRBD2
v_gene: TRBV27

CDR3nt: TGTGCCTCCAGACAGGGGTCTGCCTACGAGCAGTACTTC
CDR3aa: CASRQGSAYEQYF
j_gene: TRBJ2-7
abundance: NA
d_gene: TRBD1
v_gene: TRBV27

CDR3nt: TGTGCCAGCATCGACAGGGGGAAGATTGGGAACACTGAAGCTTTCTTT
CDR3aa: CASIDRGKIGNTEAFF
j_gene: TRBJ1-1
abundance: NA
d_gene: TRBD1
v_gene: TRBV7-9

CDR3nt: TGTGCCAGCAGTTGGGGGGGTGTGGATCAGCCCCAGCATTTT
CDR3aa: CASSWGGVDQPQHF
j_gene: TRBJ1-5
abundance: NA
d_gene: NA
v_gene: TRBV6-6

CDR3nt: TGTGCCAGCAGCTTAACCGGTACGTCTGACTACGAGCAGTACTTC
CDR3aa: CASSLTGTSDYEQYF
j_gene: TRBJ2-7
abundance: NA
d_gene: NA
v_gene: TRBV7-3

CDR3nt: TGTGCCAGCAGAGAGACAGAGACCTCCTACGAGCAGTACTTC
CDR3aa: CASRETETSYEQYF
j_gene: TRBJ2-7
abundance: NA
d_gene: NA
v_gene: TRBV6-5

CDR3nt: TGTGCCAGCAGTAGGGACAACTCTGGAAACACCATATATTTT
CDR3aa: CASSRDNSGNTIYF
j_gene: TRBJ1-3
abundance: once
d_gene: NA
v_gene: TRBV6-5

CDR3nt: TGTGCCAGCAGCCTAGAGACATCTTACTCCTACGAGCAGTACTTC
CDR3aa: CASSLETSYSYEQYF
j_gene: TRBJ2-7
abundance: NA
d_gene: NA
v_gene: TRBV13

CDR3nt: TGTGCCAGCTCACCCTCCACGCGGCACCAAGAGACCCAGTACTTC
CDR3aa: CASSPSTRHQETQYF
j_gene: TRBJ2-5
abundance: once
d_gene: NA
v_gene: TRBV18

CDR3nt: TGTGCCAGCAGCCCGTCTAGCACAGATACGCAGTATTTT
CDR3aa: CASSPSSTDTQYF
j_gene: TRBJ2-3
abundance: NA
d_gene: NA
v_gene: TRBV7-3

CDR3nt: TGCGCCAGCAGCCAAGCTCAAGGCCACAGGGGGGTCACCTACGAGCAGTACTTC
CDR3aa: CASSQAQGHRGVTYEQYF
j_gene: TRBJ2-7
abundance: NA
d_gene: TRBD1
v_gene: TRBV4-1

CDR3nt: TGTGCCAGCAGCGTAGAGGTCAGGTCTGAAGCTTTCTTT
CDR3aa: CASSVEVRSEAFF
j_gene: TRBJ1-1
abundance: NA
d_gene: NA
v_gene: TRBV9

CDR3nt: TGTGCCAGCACCATCGGGGGGAATGAGCAGTTCTTC
CDR3aa: CASTIGGNEQFF
j_gene: TRBJ2-1
abundance: NA
d_gene: TRBD2
v_gene: TRBV6-1

CDR3nt: TGCGCCAGCAGCCCGGGTAGCGCCACAGATACGCAGTATTTT
CDR3aa: CASSPGSATDTQYF
j_gene: TRBJ2-3
abundance: NA
d_gene: NA
v_gene: TRBV5-1

CDR3nt: TGTGCCAGCAGCTCCCTAGCCATGAACACTGAAGCTTTCTTT
CDR3aa: CASSSLAMNTEAFF
j_gene: TRBJ1-1
abundance: NA
d_gene: NA
v_gene: TRBV7-9

CDR3nt: TGTGCCTGGAGTTACGGGGGAAGGGTGGGATCACCCCTCCACTTT
CDR3aa: CAWSYGGRVGSPLHF
j_gene: TRBJ1-6
abundance: once
d_gene: NA
v_gene: TRBV30

CDR3nt: TGCAGCTCCGGGACAGGGATCTACGAGCAGTACTTC
CDR3aa: CSSGTGIYEQYF
j_gene: TRBJ2-7
abundance: NA
d_gene: TRBD1
v_gene: TRBV29-1